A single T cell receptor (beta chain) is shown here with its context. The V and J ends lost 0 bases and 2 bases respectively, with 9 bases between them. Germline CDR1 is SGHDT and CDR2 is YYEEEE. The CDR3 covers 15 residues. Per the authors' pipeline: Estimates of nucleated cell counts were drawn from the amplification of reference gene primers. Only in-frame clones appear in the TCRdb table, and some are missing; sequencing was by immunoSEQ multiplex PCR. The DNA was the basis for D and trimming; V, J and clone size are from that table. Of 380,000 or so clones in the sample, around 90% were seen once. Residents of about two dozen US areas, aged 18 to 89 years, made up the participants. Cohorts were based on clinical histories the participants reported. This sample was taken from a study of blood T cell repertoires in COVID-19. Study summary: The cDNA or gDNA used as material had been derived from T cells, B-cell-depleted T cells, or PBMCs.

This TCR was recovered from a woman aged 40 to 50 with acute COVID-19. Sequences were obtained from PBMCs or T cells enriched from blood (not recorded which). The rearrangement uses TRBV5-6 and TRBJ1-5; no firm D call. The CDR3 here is CASSLGTGGNQPQHF. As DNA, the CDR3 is TGTGCCAGCAGCTTGGGTACGGGAGGCAATCAGCCCCAGCATTTT.